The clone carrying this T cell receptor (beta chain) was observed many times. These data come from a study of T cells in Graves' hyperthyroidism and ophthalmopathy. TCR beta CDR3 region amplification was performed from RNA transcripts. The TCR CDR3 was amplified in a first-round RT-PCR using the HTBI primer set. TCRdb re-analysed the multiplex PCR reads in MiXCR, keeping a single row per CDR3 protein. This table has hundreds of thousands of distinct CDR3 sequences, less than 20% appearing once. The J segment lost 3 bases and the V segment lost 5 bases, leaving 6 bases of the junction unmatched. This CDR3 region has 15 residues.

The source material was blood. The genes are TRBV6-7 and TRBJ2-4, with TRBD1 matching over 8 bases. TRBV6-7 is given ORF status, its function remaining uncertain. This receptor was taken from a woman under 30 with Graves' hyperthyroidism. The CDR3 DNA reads TGTGCCAGCAGTCCGGACAGGGCGGACAAAAACATTCAGTACTTC. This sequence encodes CASSPDRADKNIQYF.